This T cell receptor beta chain was recorded in a study of CD8 T cells in Susac syndrome. Study-wide findings and caveats: As the study acknowledged, the number of individuals in its TCR sequencing and HLA analysis was relatively small.

After extraction with the RNeasy kit, roughly 0.45 to 1 ug of the RNA was reverse transcribed using random hexamers. The immunoSEQ assay covered 54 Vbeta and 13 Jbeta segments for CDR3. One entry per CDR3 protein, called by TCRdb with MiXCR from the immunoSEQ multiplex PCR reads. The sample holds about 440,000 distinct CDR3 sequences, approximately 85% seen once. Peripheral blood CD8+ and CD4+ T cells were profiled by TCR beta sequencing. Negative isolation yielded CD8+ and CD4+ T cells; FACS enriched TEMRA cells. With respect to this clonotype: Its specificity is unknown.

Germline loops: CDR1 WNHNN, CDR2 SYGVQD (reference sequence). V lost 3 bases and J lost 0, with 5 bases in between. This CDR3 contains 13 residues. This chain uses TRBV10-1 with TRBJ1-2, with D unresolved. The sequenced sample consisted of CD8+ T cells from PBMCs. The clonotype comes from a human donor with multiple sclerosis. CDR3 bases: TGCGCCAGCAGTGACGGAACTAACTATGGCTACACCTTC. Its translation is CASSDGTNYGYTF.